The rows below give T cell receptor beta chains drawn from one sample of a study of control samples from healthy donors and cancer patients. Assay: immunoSEQ multiplex PCR; the TCRdb copy retains only in-frame clones and omits some. Among 150,000 to 200,000 clones, around 88% were seen once, and the ten largest hold nearly 5%. Sequenced sample: blood. Receptors originate from a woman aged 30 to 39 in good health. CDR3s include the opening cysteine and the closing phenylalanine or tryptophan. Fields, in order: V gene, J gene, D gene, clone size, CDR3 protein, CDR3 DNA. The D gene is left open where the match is weak. Clone size is given for some rows only: seen once, a few or many times, or a class if the clone is expanded.

>TRBV19|TRBJ2-5|.|.
CASSTGLGETQYF
TGTGCCAGTAGTACCGGGCTAGGAGAGACCCAGTACTTC
>TRBV19|TRBJ1-3|TRBD1|.
CATGTDHKGSGNTIYF
TGTGCAACCGGGACAGACCATAAAGGCTCTGGAAACACCATATATTTT
>TRBV6-5|TRBJ1-1|.|.
CASSYSWDTEAFF
TGTGCCAGCAGTTATTCCTGGGACACTGAAGCTTTCTTT
>TRBV15|TRBJ2-2|.|.
CATSRDLGAGNTGELFF
TGTGCCACCAGCAGAGATCTCGGGGCGGGGAACACCGGGGAGCTGTTTTTT
>TRBV27|TRBJ2-7|.|.
CASGPSGGYEQYF
TGTGCCAGCGGTCCCTCCGGTGGCTACGAGCAGTACTTC
>TRBV5-5|TRBJ1-5|.|.
CASSADMGVGNQPQHF
TGTGCCAGCAGCGCGGACATGGGGGTCGGCAATCAGCCCCAGCATTTT
>TRBV5-5|TRBJ2-7|TRBD1|.
CASSSTGLEQYF
TGTGCCAGCAGCTCGACAGGGCTCGAGCAGTACTTC
>TRBV2|TRBJ2-6|.|.
CASSESTGANVLTF
TGTGCCAGCAGTGAAAGTACTGGGGCCAACGTCCTGACTTTC
>TRBV2|TRBJ2-1|TRBD2|.
CARAGGVYNEQFF
TGTGCCAGAGCGGGAGGAGTCTACAATGAGCAGTTCTTC
>TRBV19|TRBJ2-2|TRBD2|.
CASSRSLAGRNTGELFF
TGTGCCAGTAGTAGATCCTTAGCGGGGCGGAACACCGGGGAGCTGTTTTTT
>TRBV19|TRBJ2-2|.|.
CASSIGIAQGDTGELFF
TGTGCCAGTAGTATCGGCATAGCTCAAGGAGACACCGGGGAGCTGTTTTTT
>TRBV7-8|TRBJ1-1|.|.
CASSYSGTQNTEAFF
TGTGCCAGCAGTTACTCCGGGACACAGAACACTGAAGCTTTCTTT
>TRBV5-5|TRBJ1-3|.|.
CASSLEWTVKGNTIYF
TGTGCCAGCAGCTTGGAATGGACCGTCAAGGGAAACACCATATATTTT
>TRBV5-1|TRBJ2-1|TRBD1|.
CASSLAPTGTALPYNEQFF
TGCGCCAGCAGCTTGGCCCCAACCGGGACAGCCCTCCCCTACAATGAGCAGTTCTTC
>TRBV9|TRBJ2-1|TRBD2|.
CASSASGSSYNEQFF
TGTGCCAGCAGCGCTAGCGGGAGCTCCTACAATGAGCAGTTCTTC
>TRBV6-2/TRBV6-3|TRBJ1-2|.|once
CASSPSAIYGYTF
TGTGCCAGCAGTCCATCGGCAATCTATGGCTACACCTTC
>TRBV5-1|TRBJ2-2|TRBD2|.
CASSFAGLAGPTGELFF
TGCGCCAGCAGCTTTGCGGGACTAGCGGGCCCGACCGGGGAGCTGTTTTTT
>TRBV5-6|TRBJ1-2|TRBD1|.
CASSPDRVNGYTF
TGTGCCAGCAGTCCGGACAGGGTGAATGGCTACACCTTC
>TRBV6-5|TRBJ2-1|.|.
CASSYSQRLYNEQFF
TGTGCCAGCAGTTACTCACAGCGGTTGTACAATGAGCAGTTCTTC
>TRBV5-8|TRBJ1-1|.|.
CASSLEDRGTAFF
TGTGCCAGCAGCTTGGAAGACCGGGGTACAGCTTTCTTT
>TRBV27|TRBJ2-2|.|.
CASSLSSPGELFF
TGTGCCAGCAGTTTATCGTCCCCCGGGGAGCTGTTTTTT
>TRBV29-1|TRBJ2-3|.|.
CSVEVGANTDTQYF
TGCAGCGTTGAAGTTGGGGCGAACACAGATACGCAGTATTTT
>TRBV6-6|TRBJ2-7|.|.
CASSYTKGPSSEQYF
TGTGCCAGCAGTTATACCAAGGGCCCCTCCTCCGAGCAGTACTTC
>TRBV6-1|TRBJ2-6|.|.
CASSEFRPSGANVLTF
TGTGCCAGCAGTGAATTTAGACCGTCCGGGGCCAACGTCCTGACTTTC
>TRBV28|TRBJ2-1|TRBD2|.
CASSSLAGGYYNEQFF
TGTGCCAGCAGTTCCTTAGCGGGAGGATATTACAATGAGCAGTTCTTC
>TRBV11-2|TRBJ2-3|TRBD2|.
CASSQGFGGGDTQYF
TGTGCCAGCAGCCAAGGTTTTGGGGGAGGGGATACGCAGTATTTT
>TRBV6-2/TRBV6-3|TRBJ2-5|TRBD2|.
CASSYPPQTSGGARETQYF
TGTGCCAGCAGTTACCCCCCCCAAACTAGCGGGGGGGCCCGGGAGACCCAGTACTTC
>TRBV5-1|TRBJ2-3|.|.
CASSPGYTDTQYF
TGCGCCAGCAGCCCGGGCTACACAGATACGCAGTATTTT
>TRBV2|TRBJ2-2|.|once
CASSDWYGGSNTGELFF
TGTGCCAGCAGTGATTGGTACGGGGGCTCTAACACCGGGGAGCTGTTTTTT
>TRBV27|TRBJ1-6|.|.
CASKPIRDNSPLHF
TGTGCCAGCAAACCCATAAGGGATAATTCACCCCTCCACTTT
>TRBV27|TRBJ2-2|.|.
CASSLLALNTGELFF
TGTGCCAGCAGTTTACTAGCGTTGAACACCGGGGAGCTGTTTTTT
>TRBV9|TRBJ1-6|.|.
CAGSVRGGGSPLHF
TGTGCCGGCAGCGTTAGGGGGGGCGGATCACCCCTCCACTTT
>TRBV10-3|TRBJ1-1|TRBD1|.
CAISESGTDREAFF
TGTGCCATCAGTGAGTCAGGGACAGATCGTGAAGCTTTCTTT
>TRBV5-8|TRBJ2-5|TRBD2|.
CASSFFSRLAGDETQYF
TGTGCCAGCAGCTTTTTTTCAAGACTAGCGGGAGATGAGACCCAGTACTTC
>TRBV6-6|TRBJ1-4|TRBD1|.
CASSPTGVNEKLFF
TGTGCCAGCAGTCCCACAGGGGTTAATGAAAAACTGTTTTTT
>TRBV7-2|TRBJ1-4|.|.
CASSLGLTTEKLFF
TGTGCCAGCAGCTTAGGTTTGACAACTGAAAAACTGTTTTTT
>TRBV2|TRBJ1-1|.|.
CASTLQGLNTEAFF
TGTGCCAGCACCTTACAGGGCTTGAACACTGAAGCTTTCTTT
>TRBV27|TRBJ2-7|.|.
CASSEDSPYEQYF
TGTGCCAGCAGTGAGGACAGTCCCTACGAGCAGTACTTC
>TRBV5-1|TRBJ2-3|.|.
CASSPGPGADTQYF
TGCGCCAGCAGCCCGGGGCCCGGCGCAGATACGCAGTATTTT
>TRBV10-3|TRBJ1-3|TRBD1|.
CATRDRVGNTIYF
TGTGCCACCCGGGACAGGGTTGGAAACACCATATATTTT
>TRBV7-9|TRBJ1-5|TRBD1|.
CASSSDREVGQPQHF
TGTGCCAGCAGCTCCGACAGGGAAGTAGGTCAGCCCCAGCATTTT
>TRBV24-1|TRBJ1-2|.|few
CATSDWDGGKYGYTF
TGTGCCACCAGTGATTGGGACGGAGGGAAGTATGGCTACACCTTC
>TRBV29-1|TRBJ2-2|.|.
CSVKLDSFGELFF
TGCAGCGTTAAATTGGACAGCTTCGGGGAGCTGTTTTTT
>TRBV5-4|TRBJ1-2|.|.
CASSLSTANYGYTF
TGTGCCAGCAGCTTGTCTACAGCTAACTATGGCTACACCTTC
>TRBV18|TRBJ1-3|.|.
CASSNFGEGNTIYF
TGTGCCAGCTCAAATTTCGGAGAAGGAAACACCATATATTTT
>TRBV6-5|TRBJ2-1|.|.
CASSYYPRRGNEQFF
TGTGCCAGCAGTTACTACCCCCGAAGGGGAAATGAGCAGTTCTTC
>TRBV3-1/TRBV3-2|TRBJ2-7|.|.
CASSLEGVTGLAEEQYF
TGTGCCAGCAGCCTAGAGGGGGTGACAGGACTGGCTGAAGAGCAGTACTTC
>TRBV5-1|TRBJ2-7|TRBD1|.
CASSLETGGWEQYF
TGCGCCAGCAGCTTAGAAACAGGGGGCTGGGAGCAGTACTTC
>TRBV24-1|TRBJ2-2|.|.
CATSDFPGGAGGELFF
TGTGCCACCAGTGATTTTCCGGGGGGCGCAGGCGGGGAGCTGTTTTTT
>TRBV2|TRBJ1-1|TRBD1|.
CASREDSGTGNTEAFF
TGTGCCAGCAGAGAAGACTCCGGGACAGGGAACACTGAAGCTTTCTTT
>TRBV19|TRBJ2-7|.|.
CARPSYEQYF
TGTGCCAGACCCTCCTACGAGCAGTACTTC
>TRBV5-1|TRBJ1-2|TRBD1|.
CASSSRDRRNYGYTF
TGCGCCAGCAGCTCCCGGGACAGAAGAAACTATGGCTACACCTTC
>TRBV19|TRBJ2-1|TRBD2|.
CASSQGTAGAGNEQFF
TGTGCCAGTAGCCAGGGCACGGCGGGAGCGGGAAATGAGCAGTTCTTC
>TRBV6-6|TRBJ1-6|.|few
CASSYGGSPLHF
TGTGCCAGCAGTTACGGTGGTTCACCCCTCCACTTT
>TRBV24-1|TRBJ1-2|TRBD1|.
CATSDPGTGGGYTF
TGTGCCACCAGTGACCCGGGGACAGGAGGGGGCTACACCTTC